Sequencing of this T cell receptor (beta chain) was carried out in a study of Ad26.COV2.S vaccination and SARS-CoV-2 variants. Whole-study findings and limits: Across vaccine and placebo recipients, the breadth of non-spike TCRs was similar. Reports say spike-specific CD8+ and CD4+ T cell responses covered substantial breadth after vaccination. Measurements of TCR breadth and depth may have given underestimates of the total T cell responses.

Trimming left V 7 bases short and J 0 bases short, with 22 bases between. This CDR3 is built from 16 residues. Per the germline V gene, CDR1 is SQVTM and CDR2 is ANQGSEA. Comments on this clone: Its antigen is undetermined.

Assay used: immunoSEQ multiplex PCR; TCRdb lists only in-frame clones, some missing. The sample records 180,000 or so clones, approximately 88% being singletons. The sequences come from peripheral blood, collected after recovery from COVID-19. The chain uses TRBV29-1 and TRBJ2-7; D unresolved. The sequence was obtained from a human donor who had recovered from COVID-19. The CDR3 DNA is TGCAGCGCCGTCGGATCCAGTTTATTTAGCTCCTACGAGCAGTACTTC. Protein product: CSAVGSSLFSSYEQYF.